This T cell receptor beta chain was sequenced during a study of blood T cell repertoires in COVID-19. At the level of the study: T cells, B-cell-depleted T cells, or PBMCs supplied cDNA or gDNA.

From germline, CDR1 is SGHDT and CDR2 YYEEEE. This CDR3 is built from 13 residues. The ends were cut back, 0 bases at V and 6 bases at J, with 10 bases in the middle. The repertoire was sequenced with immunoSEQ multiplex PCR; TCRdb's copy has only in-frame clones and lacks some. The repertoire holds about 120,000 clones, with roughly 80% as singletons. The clonotype originates from a human donor in a cohort sampled during active COVID-19. Material: peripheral blood. The chain is built from TRBV5-6 and TRBJ2-7; D uncertain. CDR3 in amino acids: CASSLVPTREQYF. In nucleotides, the CDR3 is TGTGCCAGCAGCTTGGTTCCTACCCGCGAGCAGTACTTC. The whole variable domain, filled in from reference TRBV5-6 and TRBJ2-7, reads DAGVTQSPTHLIKTRGQQVTLRCSPKSGHDTVSWYQQALGQGPQFIFQYYEEEERQRGNFPDRFSGHQFPNYSSELNVNALLLGDSALYLCASSLVPTREQYFGPGTRLTVT.